The entry below gives a single T cell receptor beta chain sequence along with its context. Its antigen remains unidentified. With molecular barcodes, quantitative 5'-RACE was used to make the TCR beta libraries. TCRdb passed the 5' RACE reads through MiXCR, listing each CDR3 protein once. The sample gives about 540,000 distinct CDR3 sequences, about 13% of which show up once; about 6.5% is in the top ten. This record belongs to a study of CD8 T cells in ankylosing spondylitis. Study-wide points: A CD8+ phenotype characterized the disease-linked clones, which were relatively rare in peripheral blood. Within ankylosing spondylitis blood, a TCR beta motif made up of eight or nine highly homologous variants appeared to be characteristic. Researchers reportedly found disease-linked clones significantly enriched in matched ankylosing spondylitis synovial fluid. Reports of some motif variants in reactive arthritis synovial fluid and blood predate this one.

Unmatched junction bases numbered 13, after V lost 5 bases and J lost 2 bases. The CDR3 has 17 residues. In germline, CDR1 is SEHNR, CDR2 FQNEAQ (reference sequence). This receptor was obtained from a male donor with ankylosing spondylitis. The gene calls are TRBV7-9 and TRBJ2-3, with TRBD2 matching over 7 bases. What was sequenced was blood, either unsorted or a sorted T cell fraction (not recorded which). Written as DNA, the CDR3 is TGTGCCAGCAGCCGCCGTTTAGGCGGGAGTTACACAGATACGCAGTATTTT. It specifies CASSRRLGGSYTDTQYF.